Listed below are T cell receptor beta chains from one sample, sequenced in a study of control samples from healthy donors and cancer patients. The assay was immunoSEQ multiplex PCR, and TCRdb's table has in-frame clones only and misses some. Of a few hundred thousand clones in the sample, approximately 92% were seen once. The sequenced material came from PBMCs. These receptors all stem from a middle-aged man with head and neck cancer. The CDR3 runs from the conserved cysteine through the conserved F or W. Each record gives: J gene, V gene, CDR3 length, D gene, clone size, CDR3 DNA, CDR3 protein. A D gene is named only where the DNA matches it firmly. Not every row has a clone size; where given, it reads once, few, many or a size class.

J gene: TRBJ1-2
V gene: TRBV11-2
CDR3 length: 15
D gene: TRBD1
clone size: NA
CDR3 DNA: TGTGCCAGCAGCTTAATAACAGGGGGAATCCCTGGCTACACCTTC
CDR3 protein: CASSLITGGIPGYTF

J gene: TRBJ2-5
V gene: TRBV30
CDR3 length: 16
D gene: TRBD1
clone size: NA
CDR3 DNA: TGTGCCTGGAGTGCGGGACAGGTCGCCTCAGGGGAGACCCAGTACTTC
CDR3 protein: CAWSAGQVASGETQYF

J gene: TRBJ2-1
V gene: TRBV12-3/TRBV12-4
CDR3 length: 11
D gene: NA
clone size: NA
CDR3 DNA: TGTGCCAGCAGTTCCCTTTTCGAGCAGTTCTTC
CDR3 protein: CASSSLFEQFF

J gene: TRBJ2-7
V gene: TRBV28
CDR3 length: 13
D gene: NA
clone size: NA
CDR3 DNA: TGTGCCAGCAGAGACGGGAGCTCCTACGAGCAGTACTTC
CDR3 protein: CASRDGSSYEQYF

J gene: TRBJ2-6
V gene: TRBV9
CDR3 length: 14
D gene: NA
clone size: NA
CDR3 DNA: TGTGCCAGCAGCTCGAGTACCGGGGCCAACGTCCTGACTTTC
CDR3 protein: CASSSSTGANVLTF

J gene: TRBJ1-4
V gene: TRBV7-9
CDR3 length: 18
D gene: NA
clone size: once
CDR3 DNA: TGTGCCAGCAGCTTACGGGCCGGGTTGCTAGCAACTAATGAAAAACTGTTTTTT
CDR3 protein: CASSLRAGLLATNEKLFF

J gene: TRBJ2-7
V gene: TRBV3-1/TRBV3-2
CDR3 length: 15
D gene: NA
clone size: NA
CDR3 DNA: TGTGCCAGCAGCCAAGGCGGCAGGGGAATCGGCGAGCAGTACTTC
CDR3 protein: CASSQGGRGIGEQYF

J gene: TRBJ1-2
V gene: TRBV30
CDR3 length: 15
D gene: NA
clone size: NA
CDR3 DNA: TGTGCCTGGAGTGCCCTTCCAGGCAGGGACTATGGCTACACCTTC
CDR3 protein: CAWSALPGRDYGYTF

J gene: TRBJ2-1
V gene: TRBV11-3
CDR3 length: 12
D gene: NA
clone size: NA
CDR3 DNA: TGTGCCAGCAGCTTTGGGGTAGGTGAGCAGTTCTTC
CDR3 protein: CASSFGVGEQFF

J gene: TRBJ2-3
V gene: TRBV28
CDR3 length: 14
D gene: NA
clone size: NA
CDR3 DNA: TGTGCCAGCAGTTTCCTGGACTACTCAGATACGCAGTATTTT
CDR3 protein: CASSFLDYSDTQYF

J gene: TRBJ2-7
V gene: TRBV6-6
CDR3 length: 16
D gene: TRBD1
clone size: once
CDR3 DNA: TGTGCCAGCAGTTACGGGACAGGGGAGGGGTACTACGAGCAGTACTTC
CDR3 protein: CASSYGTGEGYYEQYF

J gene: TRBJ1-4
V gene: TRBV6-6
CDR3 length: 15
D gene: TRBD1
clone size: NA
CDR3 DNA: TGTGCCAGCAGTTACGGGGACAGCCTCCCTGAAAAACTGTTTTTT
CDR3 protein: CASSYGDSLPEKLFF

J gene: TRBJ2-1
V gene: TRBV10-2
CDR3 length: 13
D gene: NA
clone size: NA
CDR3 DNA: TGCGCCAGCAGTGAGGGCAGTTACAATGAGCAGTTCTTC
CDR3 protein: CASSEGSYNEQFF

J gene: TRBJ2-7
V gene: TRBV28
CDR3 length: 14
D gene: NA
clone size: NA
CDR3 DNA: TGTGCCAGCAGACCGCACGGATCGTCCTACGAGCAGTACTTC
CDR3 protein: CASRPHGSSYEQYF

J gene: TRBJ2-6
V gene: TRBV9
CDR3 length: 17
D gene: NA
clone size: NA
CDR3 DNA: TGTGCCAGCAGCACCCGGGACCGTCGGTCTGGGGCCAACGTCCTGACTTTC
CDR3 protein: CASSTRDRRSGANVLTF

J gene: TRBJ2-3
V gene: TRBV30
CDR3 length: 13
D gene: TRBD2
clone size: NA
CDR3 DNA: TGTGCGTCTCGACTAGCGGGAGGCGATACGCAGTATTTT
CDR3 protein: CASRLAGGDTQYF

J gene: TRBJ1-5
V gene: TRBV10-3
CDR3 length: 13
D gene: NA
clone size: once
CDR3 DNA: TGTGCCATCAGATCGGCTAGTGATCAGCCCCAGCATTTT
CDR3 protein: CAIRSASDQPQHF

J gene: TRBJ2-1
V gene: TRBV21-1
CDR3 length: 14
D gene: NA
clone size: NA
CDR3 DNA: TGTGCCAGCAGAGCCTGTGGACAGAACAATGAGCAGTTCTTC
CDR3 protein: CASRACGQNNEQFF

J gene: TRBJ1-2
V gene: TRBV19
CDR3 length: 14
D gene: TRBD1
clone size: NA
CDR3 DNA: TGTGCCAGTACCCGACAGGGGAAGGGCTATGGCTACACCTTC
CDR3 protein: CASTRQGKGYGYTF

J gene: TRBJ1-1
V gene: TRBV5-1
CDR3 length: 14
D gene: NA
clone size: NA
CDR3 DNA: TGCGCCAGCAGCGCAGAGCCACTGAACACTGAAGCTTTCTTT
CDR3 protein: CASSAEPLNTEAFF

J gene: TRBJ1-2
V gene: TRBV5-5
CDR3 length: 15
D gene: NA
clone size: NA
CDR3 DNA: TGTGCCAGCAGCTTCCGGACGGACGTTCGAGGTGGCTACACCTTC
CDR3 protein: CASSFRTDVRGGYTF

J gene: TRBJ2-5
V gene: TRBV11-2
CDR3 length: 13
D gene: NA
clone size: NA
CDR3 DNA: TGTGCCAGCAGACCCGAGTTGGGGGAGACCCAGTACTTC
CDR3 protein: CASRPELGETQYF

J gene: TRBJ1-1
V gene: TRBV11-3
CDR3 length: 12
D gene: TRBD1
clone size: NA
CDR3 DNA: TGTGCCAGCAGGACAGGGAATTCTGAAGCTTTCTTT
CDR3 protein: CASRTGNSEAFF

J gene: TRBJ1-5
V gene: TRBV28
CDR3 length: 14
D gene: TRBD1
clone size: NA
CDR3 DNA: TGTGCCAGCAGTAAACCGACAGGGGGCTTGCCCCAGCATTTT
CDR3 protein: CASSKPTGGLPQHF

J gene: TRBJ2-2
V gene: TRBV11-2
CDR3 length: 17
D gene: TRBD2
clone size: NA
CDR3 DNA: TGTGCCAGCAGCTTAGATCAATGGACTAGCGGGATAGGGGAGCTGTTTTTT
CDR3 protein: CASSLDQWTSGIGELFF

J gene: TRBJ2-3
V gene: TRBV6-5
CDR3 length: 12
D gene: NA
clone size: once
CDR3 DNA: TGTGCCAGCAGTTACACCCGGGGTACGCAGTATTTT
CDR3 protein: CASSYTRGTQYF

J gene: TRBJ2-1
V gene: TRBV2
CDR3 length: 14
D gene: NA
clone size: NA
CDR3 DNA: TGTGCCAGCAGTGTATCGCTCCCCTACAATGAGCAGTTCTTC
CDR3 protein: CASSVSLPYNEQFF

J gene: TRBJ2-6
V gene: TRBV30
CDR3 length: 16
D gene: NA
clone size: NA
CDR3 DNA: TGTGCCTGGGTGCTTCGAGGGGCGGGAGGGGCCAACGTCCTGACTTTC
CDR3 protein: CAWVLRGAGGANVLTF

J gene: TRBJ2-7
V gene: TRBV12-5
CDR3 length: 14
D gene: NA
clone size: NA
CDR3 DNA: TGTGCTAGTGGCAATCCGGCCGGGTACTACGAGCAGTACTTC
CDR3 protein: CASGNPAGYYEQYF

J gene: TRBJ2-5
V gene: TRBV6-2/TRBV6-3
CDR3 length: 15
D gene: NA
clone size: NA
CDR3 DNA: TGTGCCAGCAGCCTCGGGGTCATTTTAGAAGAGACCCAGTACTTC
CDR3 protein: CASSLGVILEETQYF

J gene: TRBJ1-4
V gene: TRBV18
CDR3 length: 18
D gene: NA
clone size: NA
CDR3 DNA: TGTGCCAGCTCACCTTGGCGTGACCCCCGGGTGGCTAATGAAAAACTGTTTTTT
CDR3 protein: CASSPWRDPRVANEKLFF

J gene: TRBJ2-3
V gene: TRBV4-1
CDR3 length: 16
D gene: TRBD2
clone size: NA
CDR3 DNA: TGCGCCAGCAGCCAAGAACTAGCGGGGGGGCGGGATACGCAGTATTTT
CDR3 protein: CASSQELAGGRDTQYF